This TCR beta chain was sequenced during a study of naive and memory T cell subsets. A UMI-containing oligonucleotide was joined by 3' ligation to the TCR cDNA template. Per germline, CDR1 SGHRS and CDR2 YFSETQ. The CDR3 is 14 residues long. V was pared by 0 bases and J by 3 bases, with 7 bases between. This clonotype was counted many times. Amplification of ligated cDNA took four PCR rounds with SP2 and nested alpha and beta constant primers. Alpha and beta constant region primers primed reverse transcription for blood and skin samples. TCRdb reprocessed the 5' RACE reads with MiXCR, giving one entry per CDR3 protein. This table has 55,000 to 65,000 distinct CDR3 sequences, 6.5% to 9% appearing once.

The TCR comes from a female donor in good health. This chain uses TRBV5-1 with TRBJ2-1, with unresolved D. CDR3 residues: CASSLESNYNEQFF. The CDR3 bases are TGCGCCAGCAGCTTGGAGAGCAACTACAATGAGCAGTTCTTC.